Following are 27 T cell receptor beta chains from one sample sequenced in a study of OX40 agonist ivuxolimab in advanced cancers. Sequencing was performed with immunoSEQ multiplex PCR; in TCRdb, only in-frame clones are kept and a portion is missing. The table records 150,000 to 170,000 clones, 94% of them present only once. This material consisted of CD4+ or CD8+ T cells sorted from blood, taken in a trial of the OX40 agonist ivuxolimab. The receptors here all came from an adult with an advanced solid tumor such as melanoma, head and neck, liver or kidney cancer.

The CDR3 sequence is CASSKAGIQVLAYEQYF. The CDR3 DNA is TGTGCCAGCAGCAAAGCCGGAATACAGGTGTTGGCCTACGAGCAGTACTTC. This chain links TRBV7-9 with TRBJ2-7; TRBD1 might be the D (5 bases). The CDR3 loop spans 17 amino acids. Deletions cut 5 bases from V and 2 bases from J, with 22 bases between. Germline V gene data show CDR1 as SEHNR and CDR2 as FQNEAQ (reference sequence).

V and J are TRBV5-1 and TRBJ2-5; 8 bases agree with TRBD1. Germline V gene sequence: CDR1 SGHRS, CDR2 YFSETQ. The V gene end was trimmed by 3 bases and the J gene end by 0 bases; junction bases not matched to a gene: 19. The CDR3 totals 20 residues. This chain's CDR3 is CASSWAALGQAENYQETQYF. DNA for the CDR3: TGCGCCAGCAGCTGGGCCGCCCTGGGACAGGCAGAAAATTACCAAGAGACCCAGTACTTC.

The CDR3 here is CSVEGGLAGIQETQYF. The CDR3 DNA reads TGCAGCGTTGAGGGGGGACTAGCGGGGATTCAAGAGACCCAGTACTTC. This chain links TRBV29-1 with TRBJ2-5; TRBD2 matches at 13 bases. Germline trimming cut 3 bases from V and 2 bases from J; bases unmatched to any gene: 6. The length of the CDR3 is 16 residues. In germline, CDR1 is SQVTM, CDR2 ANQGSEA.

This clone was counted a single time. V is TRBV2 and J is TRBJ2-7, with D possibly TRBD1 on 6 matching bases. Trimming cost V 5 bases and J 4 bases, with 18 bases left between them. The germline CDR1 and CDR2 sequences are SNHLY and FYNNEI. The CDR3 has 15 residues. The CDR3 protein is CASSSQGLPTYEQYF. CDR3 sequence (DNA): TGTGCCAGCAGTTCCCAGGGGCTACCTACATACGAGCAGTACTTC.

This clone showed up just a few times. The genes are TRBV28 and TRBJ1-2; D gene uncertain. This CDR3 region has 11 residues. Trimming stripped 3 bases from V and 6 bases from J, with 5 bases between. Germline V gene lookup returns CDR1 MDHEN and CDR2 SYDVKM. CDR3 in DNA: TGTGCCAGCAGTTTCTCTGATGGCTACACCTTC. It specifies CASSFSDGYTF.

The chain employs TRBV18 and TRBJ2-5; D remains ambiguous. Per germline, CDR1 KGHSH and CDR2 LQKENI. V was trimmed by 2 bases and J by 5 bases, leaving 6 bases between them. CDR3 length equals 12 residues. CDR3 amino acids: CASSPRKETQYF. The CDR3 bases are TGTGCCAGCTCACCAAGAAAGGAGACCCAGTACTTC.

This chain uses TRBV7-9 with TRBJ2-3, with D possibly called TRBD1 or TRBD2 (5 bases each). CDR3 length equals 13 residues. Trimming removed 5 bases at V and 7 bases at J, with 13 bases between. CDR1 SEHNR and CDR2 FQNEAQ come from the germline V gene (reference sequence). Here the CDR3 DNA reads TGTGCCAGCAGCCGGCCCGGGGCGAATACGCAGTATTTT. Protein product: CASSRPGANTQYF.

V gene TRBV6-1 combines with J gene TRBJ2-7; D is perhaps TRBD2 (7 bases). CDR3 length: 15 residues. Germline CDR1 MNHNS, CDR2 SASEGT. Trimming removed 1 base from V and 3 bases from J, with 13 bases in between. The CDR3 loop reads CASSEGPGDYYEQYF. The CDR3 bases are TGTGCCAGCAGTGAAGGGCCAGGGGACTACTACGAGCAGTACTTC.

DNA of the CDR3: TGTGCCAGCAGCTTAGGACAGGCGACGGGGGAGCTGTTTTTT. The encoded protein is CASSLGQATGELFF. This sequence joins TRBV7-2 and TRBJ2-2, with a tentative D call TRBD1 (6 bases). This CDR3 has 14 amino acids. V lost 1 base, J lost 8 bases, and 11 bases lay in between. CDR1 is SGHTA and CDR2 is FQGNSA in the germline V gene.

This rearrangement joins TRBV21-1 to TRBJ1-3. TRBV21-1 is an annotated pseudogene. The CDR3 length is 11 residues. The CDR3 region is CASSKVNTIYF. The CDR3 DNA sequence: TGTGCCAGCAGCAAAGTGAACACCATATATTTT.

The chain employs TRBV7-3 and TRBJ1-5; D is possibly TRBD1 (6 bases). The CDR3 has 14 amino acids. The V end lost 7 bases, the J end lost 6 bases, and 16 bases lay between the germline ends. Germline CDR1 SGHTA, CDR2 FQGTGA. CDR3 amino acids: CASNRSTGSQPQHF. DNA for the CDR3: TGTGCCAGCAACCGATCGACAGGATCTCAGCCCCAGCATTTT. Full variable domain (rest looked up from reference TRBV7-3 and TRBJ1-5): GAGVSQTPSNKVTEKGKYVELRCDPISGHTALYWYRQSLGQGPEFLIYFQGTGAADDSGLPNDRFFAVRPEGSVSTLKIQRTERGDSAVYLCASNRSTGSQPQHFGDGTRLSIL.

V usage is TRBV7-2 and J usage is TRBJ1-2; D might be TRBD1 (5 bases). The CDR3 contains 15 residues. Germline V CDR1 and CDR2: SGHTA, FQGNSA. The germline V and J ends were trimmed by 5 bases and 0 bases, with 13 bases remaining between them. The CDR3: CASSPGLGANYGYTF. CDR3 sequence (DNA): TGTGCCAGCAGCCCGGGACTGGGAGCTAACTATGGCTACACCTTC.

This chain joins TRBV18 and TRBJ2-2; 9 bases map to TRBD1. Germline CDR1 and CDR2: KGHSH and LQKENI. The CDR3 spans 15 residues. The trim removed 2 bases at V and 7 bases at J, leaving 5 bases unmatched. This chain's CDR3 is CASSPGTGKDGELFF. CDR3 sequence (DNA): TGTGCCAGCTCACCAGGGACAGGGAAGGACGGGGAGCTGTTTTTT.

CDR3 DNA: TGTGCCAGTAGAGGACTAGCGGGAGGTGAGACCCAGTACTTC. Translated: CASRGLAGGETQYF. This rearrangement joins TRBV19 to TRBJ2-5; 14 bases are a match to TRBD2. The germline CDR1 and CDR2 sequences are LNHDA and SQIVND (reference sequence). Losses at the gene ends were 6 bases for V and 5 bases for J; bases not matched to a gene: 2. The CDR3 spans 14 residues.

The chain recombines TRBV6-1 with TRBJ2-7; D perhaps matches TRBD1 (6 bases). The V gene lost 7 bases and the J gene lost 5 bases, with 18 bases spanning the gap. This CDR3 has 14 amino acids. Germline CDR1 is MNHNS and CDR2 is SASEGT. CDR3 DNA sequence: TGTGCCAGCAAGAAGGACAGCAGCCCCCACGAGCAGTACTTC. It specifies CASKKDSSPHEQYF.

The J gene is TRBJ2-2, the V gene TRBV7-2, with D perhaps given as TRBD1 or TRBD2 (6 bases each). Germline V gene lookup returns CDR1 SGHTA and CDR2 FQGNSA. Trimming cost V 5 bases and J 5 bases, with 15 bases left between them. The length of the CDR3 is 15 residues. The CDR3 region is CASSPEGGRTGELFF. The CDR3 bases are TGTGCCAGCAGCCCCGAGGGGGGCCGGACCGGGGAGCTGTTTTTT.

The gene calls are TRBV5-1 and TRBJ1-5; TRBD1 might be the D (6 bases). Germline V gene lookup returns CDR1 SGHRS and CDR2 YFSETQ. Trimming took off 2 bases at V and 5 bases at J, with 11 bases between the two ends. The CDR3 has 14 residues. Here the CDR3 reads CASSLGGTDQPQHF. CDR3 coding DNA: TGCGCCAGCAGCTTAGGGGGGACCGATCAGCCCCAGCATTTT. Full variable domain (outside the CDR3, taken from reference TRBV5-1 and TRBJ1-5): KAGVTQTPRYLIKTRGQQVTLSCSPISGHRSVSWYQQTPGQGLQFLFEYFSETQRNKGNFPGRFSGRQFSNSRSEMNVSTLELGDSALYLCASSLGGTDQPQHFGDGTRLSIL.

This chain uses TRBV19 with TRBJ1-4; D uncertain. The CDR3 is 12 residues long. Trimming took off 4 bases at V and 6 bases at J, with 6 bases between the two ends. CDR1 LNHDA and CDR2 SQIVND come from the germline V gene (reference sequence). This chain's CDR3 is CASSTPDEKLFF. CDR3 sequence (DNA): TGTGCCAGTAGTACCCCCGATGAAAAACTGTTTTTT.

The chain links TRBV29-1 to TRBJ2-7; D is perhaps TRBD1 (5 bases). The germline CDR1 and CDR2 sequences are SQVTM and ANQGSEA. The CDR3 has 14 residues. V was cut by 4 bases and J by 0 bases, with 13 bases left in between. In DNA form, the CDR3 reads TGCAGCGTTGTGGAATCAGGGTACTCCTACGAGCAGTACTTC. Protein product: CSVVESGYSYEQYF.

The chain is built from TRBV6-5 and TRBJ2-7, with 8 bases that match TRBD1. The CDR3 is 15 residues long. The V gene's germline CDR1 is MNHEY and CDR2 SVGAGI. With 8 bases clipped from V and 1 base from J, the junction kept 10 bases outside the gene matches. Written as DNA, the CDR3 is TGTGCCAGCCCAGCCCGGACAGGGAGATCCTACGAGCAGTACTTC. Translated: CASPARTGRSYEQYF.

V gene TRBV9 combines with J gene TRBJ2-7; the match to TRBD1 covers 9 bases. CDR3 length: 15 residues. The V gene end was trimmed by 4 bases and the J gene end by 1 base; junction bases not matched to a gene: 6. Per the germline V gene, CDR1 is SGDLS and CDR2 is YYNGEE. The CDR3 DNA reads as TGTGCCAGCAGCCCAAGACAGGGGGGTTCCTACGAGCAGTACTTC. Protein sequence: CASSPRQGGSYEQYF.

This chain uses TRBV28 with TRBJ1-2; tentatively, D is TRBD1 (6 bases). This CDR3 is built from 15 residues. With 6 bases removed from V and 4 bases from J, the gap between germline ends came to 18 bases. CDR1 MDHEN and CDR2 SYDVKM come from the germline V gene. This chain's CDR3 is CASSFTGKGSYGYTF. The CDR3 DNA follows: TGTGCCAGCAGCTTCACAGGGAAGGGGAGCTATGGCTACACCTTC.

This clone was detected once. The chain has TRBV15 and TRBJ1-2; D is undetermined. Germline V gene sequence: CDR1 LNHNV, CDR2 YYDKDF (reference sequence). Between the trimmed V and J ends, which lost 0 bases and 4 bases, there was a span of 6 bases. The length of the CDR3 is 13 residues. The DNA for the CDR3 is TGTGCCACCAGCAGAGAGGTACGCTATGGCTACACCTTC. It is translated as CATSREVRYGYTF.

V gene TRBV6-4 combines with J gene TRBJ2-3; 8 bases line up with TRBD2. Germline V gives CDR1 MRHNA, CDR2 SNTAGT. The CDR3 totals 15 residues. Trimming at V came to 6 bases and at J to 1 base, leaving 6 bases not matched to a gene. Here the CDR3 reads CASSRGGRGTDTQYF. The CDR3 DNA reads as TGTGCCAGCAGCCGGGGGGGCCGGGGCACAGATACGCAGTATTTT.

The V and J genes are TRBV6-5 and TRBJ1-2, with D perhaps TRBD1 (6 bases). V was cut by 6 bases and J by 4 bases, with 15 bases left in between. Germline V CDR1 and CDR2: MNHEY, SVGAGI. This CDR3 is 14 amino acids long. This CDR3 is CASRADSRLYGYTF. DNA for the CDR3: TGTGCCAGCAGGGCGGACAGCCGCCTCTATGGCTACACCTTC.

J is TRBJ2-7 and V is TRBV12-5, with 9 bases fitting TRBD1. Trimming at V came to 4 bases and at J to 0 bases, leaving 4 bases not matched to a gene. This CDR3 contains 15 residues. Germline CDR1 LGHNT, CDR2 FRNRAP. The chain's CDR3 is CASGSDRGFSYEQYF. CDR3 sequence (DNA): TGTGCTAGTGGTTCGGACAGGGGCTTCTCCTACGAGCAGTACTTC.

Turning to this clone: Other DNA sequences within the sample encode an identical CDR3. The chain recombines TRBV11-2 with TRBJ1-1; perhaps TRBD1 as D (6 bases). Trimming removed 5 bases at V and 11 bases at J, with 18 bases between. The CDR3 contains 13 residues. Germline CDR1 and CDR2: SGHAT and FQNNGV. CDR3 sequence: CASSRGAGLRAFF. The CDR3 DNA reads TGTGCCAGCAGCCGGGGGGCGGGACTGCGGGCTTTCTTT. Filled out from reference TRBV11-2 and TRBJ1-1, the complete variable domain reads EAGVAQSPRYKIIEKRQSVAFWCNPISGHATLYWYQQILGQGPKLLIQFQNNGVVDDSQLPKDRFSAERLKGVDSTLKIQPAKLEDSAVYLCASSRGAGLRAFFGQGTRLTVV.